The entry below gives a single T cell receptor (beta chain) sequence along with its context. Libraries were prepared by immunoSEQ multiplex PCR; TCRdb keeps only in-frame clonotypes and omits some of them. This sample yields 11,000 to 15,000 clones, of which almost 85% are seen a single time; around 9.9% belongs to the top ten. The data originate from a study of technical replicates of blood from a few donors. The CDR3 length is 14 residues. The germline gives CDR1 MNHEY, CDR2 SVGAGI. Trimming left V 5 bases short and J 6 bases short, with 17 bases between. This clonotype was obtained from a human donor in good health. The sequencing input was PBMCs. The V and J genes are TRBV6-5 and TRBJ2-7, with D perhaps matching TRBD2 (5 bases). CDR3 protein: CASSLSERASEQYF. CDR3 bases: TGTGCCAGCAGTCTATCTGAGAGGGCTAGCGAGCAGTACTTC.